These T cell receptor beta chains were read from a single sample in a study of siplizumab effects on memory and regulatory T cells. Assay used: immunoSEQ multiplex PCR; TCRdb lists only in-frame clones, some missing. This table holds some 100,000 clones, around 90% found once. The sequenced material came from non-Treg CD4+ T cells sorted from blood. Every receptor here comes from a human donor in good health. Both conserved end residues are part of each CDR3. A D gene is named only where the DNA matches it firmly. Expanded clones are given a class, and other clones once, few, many or no size at all.

clone_size,v_call,j_call,d_call,cdr3_aa,cdr3_nt
.,TRBV14,TRBJ2-7,TRBD2,CASSQGLAGREQYF,TGTGCCAGCAGCCAGGGGCTAGCGGGAAGGGAGCAGTACTTC
once,TRBV7-9,TRBJ1-4,.,CASSLGIGSEKLFF,TGTGCCAGCAGCTTAGGCATCGGTAGTGAAAAACTGTTTTTT
.,TRBV7-3,TRBJ2-2,TRBD2,CASSKLLAGGPSGELFF,TGTGCCAGCAGCAAACTACTAGCGGGAGGGCCCTCCGGGGAGCTGTTTTTT
.,TRBV7-2,TRBJ2-3,TRBD2,CASSSPGLAPDTQYF,TGTGCCAGCAGCTCGCCGGGACTAGCCCCAGATACGCAGTATTTT
.,TRBV5-1,TRBJ2-1,TRBD2,CASSPRTSGNGNEQFF,TGCGCCAGCAGCCCCAGGACTAGCGGGAACGGGAATGAGCAGTTCTTC
.,TRBV5-1,TRBJ1-5,.,CASSLEGIQPQHF,TGCGCCAGCAGCTTGGAAGGAATTCAGCCCCAGCATTTT
.,TRBV19,TRBJ2-2,.,CASNRPAGELFF,TGTGCCAGTAATCGCCCCGCCGGGGAGCTGTTTTTT
.,TRBV10-2,TRBJ1-1,.,CASAASRGTEAFF,TGCGCCAGCGCCGCGTCCCGGGGAACTGAAGCTTTCTTT
.,TRBV14,TRBJ2-7,TRBD2,CASSQSSGSNEQYF,TGTGCCAGCAGCCAATCTAGCGGGAGTAACGAGCAGTACTTC
.,TRBV5-4,TRBJ2-3,TRBD2,CASSRPSGRAGTDTQYF,TGTGCCAGCAGCCGACCAAGCGGGAGGGCCGGCACAGATACGCAGTATTTT
.,TRBV7-9,TRBJ1-4,.,CASSLVGSTNEKLFF,TGTGCCAGCAGCTTAGTTGGGTCAACTAATGAAAAACTGTTTTTT
.,TRBV30,TRBJ2-5,.,CAWSPGVQETQYF,TGTGCCTGGAGTCCTGGCGTCCAAGAGACCCAGTACTTC
.,TRBV19,TRBJ1-4,.,CASSIGFKEKLFF,TGTGCCAGTAGTATAGGGTTTAAGGAAAAACTGTTTTTT
.,TRBV6-1,TRBJ1-1,TRBD1,CASREGTGGGTEAFF,TGTGCCAGCAGGGAAGGGACAGGGGGAGGCACTGAAGCTTTCTTT
.,TRBV23-1,TRBJ2-3,.,CASRGSDTQYF,TGCGCCAGCAGGGGTTCAGATACGCAGTATTTT
.,TRBV7-9,TRBJ2-7,.,CASSLTQPGQKNSYEQYF,TGTGCCAGCAGCTTAACCCAACCGGGACAAAAGAACTCCTACGAGCAGTACTTC